Listed below are T cell receptor beta chains from one sample, sequenced in a study of cytomegalovirus exposure and HLA in healthy donors. The protocol was immunoSEQ multiplex PCR, while the TCRdb copy is restricted to in-frame clones and leaves out a portion. The top ten clones hold roughly 0.45% of a sample with about 230,000 clones, 78% of them seen once. Sequenced sample: PBMCs. These receptors were collected from a boy younger than 18 in good health and CMV-seronegative. Both conserved end residues are part of each CDR3. D genes are given only for firm matches. Clone size, where shown, is once, few, many, or a class for clones that have expanded.

J gene	clone size	D gene	V gene	CDR3 DNA	CDR3 protein
TRBJ1-1	.	.	TRBV6-5	TGTGCCAGCAGTTACTTGACAGGAATGAACACTGAAGCTTTCTTT	CASSYLTGMNTEAFF
TRBJ2-7	.	TRBD2	TRBV11-2	TGTGCCAGCAGCCCGGGACTAGCGGGAGCGTACGAGCAGTACTTC	CASSPGLAGAYEQYF
TRBJ1-2	.	TRBD1	TRBV11-3	TGTGCCAGCAGCTTAGATCGGACAGGGGAAGGTGGTGGCTACACCTTC	CASSLDRTGEGGGYTF
TRBJ2-7	.	.	TRBV15	TGTGCCACCAGCAGAGGATCTCTCAGGTACTCCTACGAGCAGTACTTC	CATSRGSLRYSYEQYF
TRBJ1-5	.	.	TRBV19	TGTGCCAGTAGTATAGGTGGGGGCCGGCGGGTAATTAGAAATAGTCAGCCCCAGCATTTT	CASSIGGGRRVIRNSQPQHF
TRBJ2-1	.	TRBD2	TRBV10-1	TGCGCCAGCAGTGAGGACGCGGGAGGCCCTTTAACCTACAATGAGCAGTTCTTC	CASSEDAGGPLTYNEQFF
TRBJ2-3	.	TRBD2	TRBV15	TGTGCCACCAGCAGCCTAGCGGGAGGGCCGAAGGGCACAGATACGCAGTATTTT	CATSSLAGGPKGTDTQYF
TRBJ1-6	.	TRBD1	TRBV27	TGTGCCAGCAGGGTGACAGGGGAAAATTCACCCCTCCACTTT	CASRVTGENSPLHF
TRBJ2-5	.	.	TRBV2	TGTGCCAGCAGTGAACTAACGGTCCAAGAGACCCAGTACTTC	CASSELTVQETQYF
TRBJ2-7	few	TRBD2	TRBV10-3	TGTGCCATCACCGGGGGGGGTAGCGGAACCTACGAGCAGTACTTC	CAITGGGSGTYEQYF
TRBJ2-3	once	.	TRBV5-4	TGTGCCAGCAGCTTACCGGGGACAGATACGCAGTATTTT	CASSLPGTDTQYF
TRBJ1-1	.	.	TRBV25-1	TGTGCCAGCAGTGAGGGCTGGACTGAAGCTTTCTTT	CASSEGWTEAFF
TRBJ2-2	.	TRBD2	TRBV7-2	TGTGCCAGCACCTTAACTAGCGGTTTGAACACCGGGGAGCTGTTTTTT	CASTLTSGLNTGELFF
TRBJ1-5	few	TRBD1	TRBV5-4	TGTGCCAGCAGCTCCGGGACAGGGGGCGTCGGAGGTCAGCCCCAGCATTTT	CASSSGTGGVGGQPQHF
TRBJ2-5	.	.	TRBV27	TGTGCCAGCAACGGAGGCTGGCCTGAAGAGACCCAGTACTTC	CASNGGWPEETQYF
TRBJ1-1	once	.	TRBV11-2	TGTGCCAGCAGCTTGGGGGAGGACACTGAAGCTTTCTTT	CASSLGEDTEAFF
TRBJ1-4	.	TRBD1	TRBV10-3	TGTGCCATCAGGAATGACAGGGGGACTAATGAAAAACTGTTTTTT	CAIRNDRGTNEKLFF
TRBJ1-1	.	TRBD1	TRBV27	TGTGCCAGCAGGAGGGACAGGGGAATGAACACTGAAGCTTTCTTT	CASRRDRGMNTEAFF
TRBJ1-1	.	.	TRBV6-1	TGTGCCAGCAGTCGGGGGAACACTGAAGCTTTCTTT	CASSRGNTEAFF
TRBJ1-5	.	TRBD1	TRBV6-6	TGTGCCAGCAGATGGGACAGGGATCAGCCCCAGCATTTT	CASRWDRDQPQHF
TRBJ1-3	.	TRBD1	TRBV6-5	TGTGCCAGCAGACGGGACAGGGCCGGAAACACCATATATTTT	CASRRDRAGNTIYF
TRBJ2-7	.	TRBD1	TRBV29-1	TGCAGCGCGAGGGGACAGATATCCTACGAGCAGTACTTC	CSARGQISYEQYF
TRBJ1-1	.	.	TRBV7-9	TGTGCCAGCAGCCCTAGTCCCGCTGAAGCTTTCTTT	CASSPSPAEAFF
TRBJ2-5	.	.	TRBV27	TGTGCCAGCAGTTTATGGGCCGGGGAAGAGACCCAGTACTTC	CASSLWAGEETQYF
TRBJ2-7	.	TRBD2	TRBV27	TGTGCCAGCAATCGAGCGGGAGGGCCCGGCGAGCAGTACTTC	CASNRAGGPGEQYF
TRBJ2-1	.	.	TRBV19	TGTGCCAGTAGCGTAAGAGGGATCTCCTACAATGAGCAGTTCTTC	CASSVRGISYNEQFF
TRBJ1-5	.	.	TRBV18	TGTGCCAGCTCACTACGGTTCCGGGACAATCAGCCCCAGCATTTT	CASSLRFRDNQPQHF
TRBJ2-2	.	TRBD2	TRBV5-1	TGCGCCAGCAGCTTGGCAGCGGGAGGGCCCGGGGAGCTGTTTTTT	CASSLAAGGPGELFF
TRBJ2-3	.	TRBD2	TRBV5-1	TGCGCCAGCCGCCACTCATCGCGGGAGGTAGATACGCAGTATTTT	CASRHSSREVDTQYF
TRBJ1-5	.	TRBD1	TRBV10-3	TGTGCCATAGGGGACAGTGGGAGCAATCAGCCCCAGCATTTT	CAIGDSGSNQPQHF
TRBJ2-7	.	TRBD2	TRBV5-4	TGTGCCAGCAGCTTAGGGTTGAGCGGGGCAGAGACGGTCGAGCAGTACTTC	CASSLGLSGAETVEQYF
TRBJ1-6	.	.	TRBV19	TGTGCCAGTAGTTCCCGGCCCCAATATGTGGCGGATAATTCACCCCTCCACTTT	CASSSRPQYVADNSPLHF
TRBJ2-5	.	.	TRBV2	TGTGCCAGCAGTGAAGGGCAGGGTTCATGGGAGACCCAGTACTTC	CASSEGQGSWETQYF
TRBJ1-2	few	.	TRBV28	TGTGCCAGCAGTAATAAGAAAATAGGGGACTATGGCTACACCTTC	CASSNKKIGDYGYTF
TRBJ2-7	.	TRBD2	TRBV27	TGTGCCAGCCGACGATCGGGACTAGCGGACTCCTACGAGCAGTACTTC	CASRRSGLADSYEQYF
TRBJ2-7	.	.	TRBV7-8	TGTGCCAGCAGCCCACGGAGGATCTACACCTACGAGCAGTACTTC	CASSPRRIYTYEQYF
TRBJ1-2	.	.	TRBV19	TGTGCCAGTAGTATAGTAGGGACTCCTATAGGCTACACCTTC	CASSIVGTPIGYTF
TRBJ1-5	few	.	TRBV6-5	TGTGCCAGCAGTTTGACAGGCAATCAGCCCCAGCATTTT	CASSLTGNQPQHF
TRBJ2-7	.	.	TRBV6-5	TGTGCCAGCAGTTACTCTGGGCAGTCCTACGAGCAGTACTTC	CASSYSGQSYEQYF
TRBJ2-7	.	TRBD1	TRBV7-2	TGTGCCAGCAGCTTATCTGGACAGGGCGCCTACTTC	CASSLSGQGAYF
TRBJ1-1	.	.	TRBV13	TGTGCCAGCAGCTTAGTCTTGAGAGGCCGGCTACCTGAAGCTTTCTTT	CASSLVLRGRLPEAFF
TRBJ2-1	once	TRBD2	TRBV15	TGTGCCACCAGCAGAGCGGGGGGGTATATGGATGAGCAGTTCTTC	CATSRAGGYMDEQFF
TRBJ2-2	.	TRBD2	TRBV27	TGTGCCAGCAGGCTACTAGCGGGAAAGGGGACCGGGGAGCTGTTTTTT	CASRLLAGKGTGELFF